One and the same sample provided the 10 T cell receptor beta chains below, sequenced in a study of regulatory T cells in long-lasting Graves disease. Library construction for TCR beta used iRepertoire HTBI primers and Arm-PCR of CDR3 regions. TCRdb itself ran the multiplex PCR reads through MiXCR, one entry per CDR3 protein. This sample has approximately 400,000 distinct CDR3 sequences, with around 21% found just once. Noted time point: persistent/refractory GD, antithyroid drugs over 5 years with positive TRAb. The TCR library was made from RNA extracted from PBMCs. The source was peripheral blood mononuclear cells (PBMCs), collected when the disease was refractory, from a patient treated with antithyroid drugs. The receptors originated from a female donor with Graves disease.

This clonotype was picked up many times. The chain recombines TRBV28 with TRBJ2-7, with 7 bases matching TRBD1. The germline CDR1 and CDR2 sequences are MDHEN and SYDVKM. There are 16 residues in the CDR3. V lost 6 bases and J lost 3; bases outside the gene matches: 14. CDR3 protein: CASSHLDRAPLYEQYF. The DNA of the CDR3 is TGTGCCAGCAGCCACTTAGACAGGGCCCCCCTCTACGAGCAGTACTTC.

This clonotype turned up a few times. The J gene is TRBJ1-2, the V gene TRBV5-4, with D unresolved. The germline V and J ends were trimmed by 4 bases and 5 bases, with 12 bases remaining between them. CDR1 and CDR2 from the germline V gene are SGHNT and YYREEE (reference sequence). This CDR3 has 13 amino acids. CDR3 sequence reads: CASSAVETYGYTF. CDR3 sequence (DNA): TGTGCCAGCAGCGCGGTGGAAACATATGGCTACACCTTC.

This clonotype was seen at least ten times. The chain employs TRBV28 and TRBJ2-5; TRBD1 is a possible D gene (5 bases). CDR1 and CDR2 from the germline V gene are MDHEN and SYDVKM. The CDR3 length is 14 residues. With 6 bases removed from V and 5 bases from J, the gap between germline ends came to 16 bases. Written as DNA, the CDR3 is TGTGCCAGCAGCCCGGTGATGCCAGGGGAGACCCAGTACTTC. Its translation: CASSPVMPGETQYF.

This chain joins TRBV5-5 and TRBJ2-1, with TRBD2 matching 13 bases. Near its end, the DNA agrees better with TRBJ2-5, so the J call may be wrong. CDR1 and CDR2 (germline): SGHKS, YYEKEE (reference sequence). This CDR3 region has 18 residues. The CDR3 DNA is TGTGCCAGCAGCCCTTTTTTATTGGGACTAGCGGGATCAGAGACCCAGTACTTC. Translated: CASSPFLLGLAGSETQYF.

In the case of this clonotype: A much larger clone differs by one base, so this may be a read error. The V and J genes are TRBV12-3 or TRBV12-4 and TRBJ2-6, with 9 bases identical to TRBD1. The trim removed 6 bases at V and 4 bases at J, leaving 13 bases unmatched. This CDR3 has 18 amino acids. This CDR3 is CASSRRGTGCSGANVLTF. In DNA, the CDR3 is TGTGCCAGCAGCCGAAGGGGGACAGGGTGTTCCGGGGCCAACGTCCTGACTTTC.

The sample holds many counts of this clonotype. This chain links TRBV20-1 with TRBJ1-1, with no clear D. CDR3 length: 13 residues. V was cut by 1 base and J by 5 bases, with 11 bases left in between. Germline V gene lookup returns CDR1 DFQATT and CDR2 SNEGSKA (reference sequence). The CDR3 sequence: CSARVPRETEAFF. The DNA for the CDR3 is TGCAGTGCTAGAGTCCCGCGGGAGACTGAAGCTTTCTTT.

This clonotype was seen many times. The chain uses TRBV30 and TRBJ2-5; D ambiguous. The length of the CDR3 is 12 residues. Per germline, CDR1 GTSNPN and CDR2 SVGIG (reference sequence). Trimming removed 6 bases at V and 0 bases at J, with 8 bases between. In nucleotides, the CDR3 is TGTGCCTGCGGCAGACACCAAGAGACCCAGTACTTC. It translates to CACGRHQETQYF.

This chain links TRBV7-9 with TRBJ2-7; 7 nucleotides agree with TRBD1. The germline gives CDR1 SEHNR, CDR2 FQNEAQ (reference sequence). CDR3 length equals 13 residues. V was pared by 11 bases and J by 5 bases, with 12 bases of the junction left unmatched. In DNA form, the CDR3 reads TGTGCCGCTACCAGGGGGACCGGCAACGAGCAGTACTTC. It is translated as CAATRGTGNEQYF. The full variable domain, completed using reference TRBV7-9 and TRBJ2-7, is DTGVSQNPRHKITKRGQNVTFRCDPISEHNRLYWYRQTLGQGPEFLTYFQNEAQLEKSRLLSDRFSAERPKGSFSTLEIQRTEQGDSAMYLCAATRGTGNEQYFGPGTRLTVT.

As regards this clonotype: A read error is possible here, since a much larger clone lies one base away. This rearrangement joins TRBV24-1 to TRBJ1-2; D is unresolved. Germline CDR1 and CDR2: KGHDR and SFDVKD. The CDR3 sequence is 14 residues long. Here the CDR3 DNA reads TGTGCCACCAATGATTCGTACGGAACCTATGGCTACACCTTC. Protein: CATNDSYGTYGYTF.

To note about this clonotype: It may be a read error: a sequence one base away is much more abundant. The CDR3 end shows no conserved phenylalanine or tryptophan, and so a read error is likely. The J gene is TRBJ2-3, the V gene TRBV2; D not certain. This CDR3 contains 12 residues. The V end was cut by 3 bases, the J end by 4 bases, with 5 bases between. CDR1 is SNHLY, CDR2 FYNNEI, per germline. The CDR3 DNA sequence: TGTGCCAGCAGTGAGATTCCAGATACGCAGTATTCT. Protein: CASSEIPDTQYS.